This T cell receptor (beta chain) came from a study of a mutant IDH1 vaccine in newly diagnosed glioma. Whole-study context: Most patients had radiochemotherapy with temozolomide before enrollment; others had one alone. Week 47 marked visit V13, whereas week 35 marked visit V12.

Study results and caveats: The vaccine induced immune responses, and these occurred in about 93% of patients.

The V gene's germline CDR1 is MDHEN and CDR2 SYDVKM. This CDR3 is 17 amino acids long. The V segment lost 3 bases and the J segment 7 bases; nucleotides outside the gene matches: 14. About this clone itself: The target antigen is unknown.

Time point: week 35, safety follow-up. Every vaccine dose comprised 300 ug of mutant IDH1 20-mer peptide plus topical imiquimod. In weeks 1, 3, 5, 7, 11, 15, 19 and 23, patients were vaccinated. Clones were read by immunoSEQ multiplex PCR, and TCRdb kept only the in-frame ones, dropping some. This sample has about 54,000 clones, with 70% to 90% found just once. The V and J genes are TRBV28 and TRBJ1-5; 8 positions agree with TRBD1. The TCR comes from a man aged 40-49 years with glioma. The specimen comprised PBMCs, sampled from a glioma patient whose treatment included an IDH1 peptide vaccine. The chain's CDR3 is CASSLGQGANLPQPQHF. The CDR3 bases are TGTGCCAGCAGTTTGGGGCAGGGGGCGAATCTGCCCCAGCCCCAGCATTTT.